This is a list of T cell receptor beta chains from one sample in a study of T cells after yellow fever vaccination. Each CDR3 protein gets one entry after TCRdb re-called the 5' RACE reads with MiXCR. The top ten hold approximately 25% of the sample, which has approximately 85,000 distinct CDR3 sequences, less than 15% seen once. Sequenced material: CD8+ T cells not binding an NS4B(214-222) dextramer, sorted from PBMCs, taken roughly 20 days after the first yellow fever vaccination. Every receptor here comes from a man younger than 30 who received the YFV17D yellow fever vaccine. Each CDR3 is given with its conserved first and last residue.

v_call,j_call,cdr3_length,cdr3_aa
TRBV5-4,TRBJ2-2,13,CASSRGETGELFF
TRBV5-1,TRBJ2-3,16,CASSLGLPNWADTQYF
TRBV4-3,TRBJ2-2,14,CASSQARTALRLFF
TRBV29-1,TRBJ2-5,13,CSVNGRGQETQYF
TRBV20-1,TRBJ2-7,13,CSASGQRVYEQYF
TRBV6-2/TRBV6-3,TRBJ2-6,13,CASSLPGANVLTF
TRBV2,TRBJ1-5,13,CASSRERNQPQHF
TRBV15,TRBJ2-3,12,CATRGYTDTQYF
TRBV12-3/TRBV12-4,TRBJ2-1,15,CASSPGFLSYNEQFF
TRBV24-1,TRBJ2-2,19,CATSDLIQGAGAFPGELFF
TRBV7-9,TRBJ2-1,15,CASSPREGGPHEQFF
TRBV9,TRBJ1-6,15,CASSADQGSNSPLHF
TRBV6-5,TRBJ1-2,15,CASSYSRRTEYGYTF
TRBV24-1,TRBJ1-1,14,CATSVAGMNTEAFF
TRBV6-4,TRBJ2-1,16,CASSDSQRGTSNEQFF
TRBV6-4,TRBJ2-3,15,CASSRGLAGVDTQYF
TRBV27,TRBJ2-1,13,CASSPPTGNEQFF
TRBV7-2,TRBJ2-2,15,CASSSGTGDAGELFF
TRBV6-6,TRBJ2-3,10,CASSWDTQYF
TRBV18,TRBJ2-2,15,CASSVVGQPTGELFF
TRBV29-1,TRBJ2-7,13,CSVQPPGVYEQYF
TRBV28,TRBJ1-5,14,CASSFPTTGAPQHF
TRBV6-1,TRBJ2-7,13,CASSPGLAREQYF
TRBV6-4,TRBJ2-3,15,CASSDRGGSTDTQYF
TRBV15,TRBJ2-3,15,CATSRLAGATDTQYF
TRBV10-3,TRBJ2-3,18,CAISEPNVLRTSTDTQYF
TRBV12-3/TRBV12-4,TRBJ2-1,13,CASSLGQGVEQFF
TRBV4-1,TRBJ1-4,13,CASSQAPGTVLFF
TRBV7-6,TRBJ2-1,17,CASSLERQPSSYNEQFF
TRBV9,TRBJ2-2,15,CASSLSTGNTGELFF
TRBV29-1,TRBJ2-7,12,CSVPMGSAEQYF
TRBV7-2,TRBJ1-1,15,CASSLAPGLSTEAFF
TRBV20-1,TRBJ1-2,16,CSARDLWTNLNYGYTF
TRBV14,TRBJ2-2,16,CASSLGLAVNTGELFF
TRBV9,TRBJ2-1,15,CASSVDSPFYNEQFF
TRBV5-1,TRBJ2-7,13,CASSSRTDYEQYF
TRBV20-1,TRBJ2-5,15,CSARDQYDVVETQYF
TRBV12-3/TRBV12-4,TRBJ2-5,13,CASSLWPGETQYF
TRBV6-2/TRBV6-3,TRBJ1-1,15,CASSPGPGARTEAFF
TRBV4-1,TRBJ1-4,15,CASSLEATMNEKLFF
TRBV4-3,TRBJ2-3,14,CASSHFRNTDTQYF
TRBV12-3/TRBV12-4,TRBJ2-3,14,CASSRLAGGDTQYF